What follows are 20 T cell receptor beta chains derived from one specimen sequenced in a study of blood T cell repertoires in COVID-19. The table came from immunoSEQ multiplex PCR; TCRdb's copy has only in-frame clones and leaves some out. The sample contains roughly 150,000 clones, around 88% of which appear only once. The material sequenced was peripheral blood. The receptor set was obtained from a human donor in a cohort sampled during active COVID-19.

This chain connects TRBV30 to TRBJ2-5, with D perhaps matching TRBD2 (5 bases). Germline V gene sequence: CDR1 GTSNPN, CDR2 SVGIG (reference sequence). V lost 2 bases to trimming and J lost 2 bases, with 15 bases between them. The CDR3 has 15 residues. In nucleotides, the CDR3 is TGTGCCTGGAGTACCCTGGCGGGCGGACAAGAGACCCAGTACTTC. Translated: CAWSTLAGGQETQYF.

CDR3 coding DNA: TGTGCCAGCAGCTTAGGACCGGGACAGGGAATAAACACCATATATTTT. As protein: CASSLGPGQGINTIYF. The chain uses TRBV7-6 and TRBJ1-3; 9 positions agree with TRBD1. The CDR3 runs 16 residues. The germline V gene has CDR1 SGHVS and CDR2 FNYEAQ. V was clipped by 1 base and J by 6 bases; unmatched bases: 7.

The chain recombines TRBV7-8 with TRBJ2-7; D is ambiguous. The CDR3 has 13 residues. Per the germline V gene, CDR1 is SGHVS and CDR2 is FQNEAQ. Between the trimmed V and J ends, which lost 1 base and 8 bases, there was a span of 12 bases. The CDR3 loop is CASSLDVRSKQYF. The DNA of the CDR3 is TGTGCCAGCAGCTTAGACGTTAGATCCAAGCAGTACTTC.

This clone was recorded once. The chain employs TRBV6-6 and TRBJ2-7; TRBD2 matches at 9 bases. The germline CDR1 and CDR2 sequences are MNHNY and SVGAGI (reference sequence). V dropped 6 bases and J dropped 0; count of bases not matched to a gene: 9. The CDR3 sequence is 16 residues long. The DNA of the CDR3 is TGTGCCAGCAGGGATAGCGGGAGCCAGAGCTCCTACGAGCAGTACTTC. This translates into CASRDSGSQSSYEQYF.

The chain couples TRBV19 to TRBJ2-1; no reliable D call. The CDR3 sequence is 13 residues long. Germline-derived CDR1 and CDR2 are LNHDA and SQIVND (reference sequence). V shed 4 bases and J shed 4 bases, with 8 bases lying between them. The chain's CDR3 is CASSKQPYNEQFF. The CDR3 nucleotides are TGTGCCAGTAGTAAACAACCATACAATGAGCAGTTCTTC.

The chain employs TRBV28 and TRBJ2-7; the D gene is possibly TRBD2 (6 bases). This CDR3 comprises 16 residues. V was pared by 7 bases and J by 2 bases, with 21 bases between. Per germline, CDR1 MDHEN and CDR2 SYDVKM. CDR3 region: CASIPESHRGTYEQYF. The CDR3 DNA reads TGTGCCAGCATCCCTGAGTCTCACCGCGGGACCTACGAGCAGTACTTC. The variable domain in full, with the rest retrieved from reference TRBV28 and TRBJ2-7, is DVKVTQSSRYLVKRTGEKVFLECVQDMDHENMFWYRQDPGLGLRLIYFSYDVKMKEKGDIPEGYSVSREKKERFSLILESASTNQTSMYLCASIPESHRGTYEQYFGPGTRLTVT.

The sample holds a few counts of this clone. This chain links TRBV12-5 with TRBJ2-7; 10 nucleotides agree with TRBD2. CDR1 is LGHNT, CDR2 FRNRAP, per germline. CDR3 size: 15 residues. J gave up 6 bases and V 7 bases, and 12 bases lay outside the gene matches. The CDR3 DNA is TGTGCTAGTGCCCGTGGACTAGCGGACTTGGGCGAGCAGTACTTC. Translation gives CASARGLADLGEQYF.

This clone was picked up one time. Compared with germline, one end of the junction differs, possibly owing to a read error. The same CDR3 arises from other DNA sequences in this sample as well. The V gene is TRBV6-5, the J gene TRBJ2-7; D is unresolved. Germline-derived CDR1 and CDR2 are MNHEY and SVGAGI. The CDR3 is 12 amino acids. CDR3 sequence reads: CASSTAAYEQYF. DNA for the CDR3: TGTGCCAGCAGTACAGCCGCCTACGAGCAGTACTTT.

This clone was detected a few times. The chain combines TRBV10-3 with TRBJ2-6; 7 nucleotides align to TRBD1. Germline values: CDR1 ENHRY, CDR2 SYGVKD. V shed 10 bases, J shed 4 bases, and the junction held 10 bases outside the gene matches. The CDR3 has 15 residues. Here the CDR3 reads CATWTGNSGANVLTF. The CDR3 DNA reads TGTGCCACCTGGACAGGCAATTCAGGGGCCAACGTCCTGACTTTC.

The chain's CDR3 is CASSLHVDTQYF. The CDR3 bases are TGTGCCAGCAGCTTACATGTAGATACGCAGTATTTT. The V call is TRBV11-3, the J call TRBJ2-3; D remains unclear. CDR3 length: 12 amino acids. The germline V gene has CDR1 SGHNT and CDR2 YENEEA. V dropped 2 bases and J dropped 5 bases, with 5 bases sitting between them.

The table lists this clone with a few counts. This rearrangement joins TRBV6-5 to TRBJ1-2, with D possibly TRBD1 on 5 matching bases. CDR1 is MNHEY, CDR2 SVGAGI, per germline. The CDR3 is 13 residues long. The germline V and J ends were trimmed by 8 bases and 0 bases, with 10 bases remaining between them. CDR3 sequence (DNA): TGTGCCAGCGGGGCGGCCCCTAACTATGGCTACACCTTC. This codes for CASGAAPNYGYTF.

The chain links TRBV7-8 to TRBJ2-6; possible D gene TRBD2, 6 bases. V dropped 7 bases and J dropped 0 bases, with 16 bases sitting between them. Germline V CDR1 and CDR2: SGHVS, FQNEAQ. The CDR3 has 17 residues. Here the CDR3 DNA reads TGTGCCAGCACCCTGGGACTCATCTCCTCTGGGGCCAACGTCCTGACTTTC. Its protein is CASTLGLISSGANVLTF.

This clone was observed a few times. The V call is TRBV4-1, the J call TRBJ2-5, with 11 bases aligning to TRBD1. V lost 1 base to trimming and J lost 5 bases; unmatched junction nucleotides: 3. Per the germline V gene, CDR1 is MGHRA and CDR2 is YSYEKL. The CDR3 runs to 15 residues. The CDR3 DNA sequence: TGCGCCAGCAGCCAAGGGACAGGGGGCGCGGAGACCCAGTACTTC. Amino acid sequence: CASSQGTGGAETQYF.

The chain employs TRBV4-1 and TRBJ2-5; 9 bases line up with TRBD1. Germline V CDR1 and CDR2: MGHRA, YSYEKL. The CDR3 totals 17 residues. V lost 6 bases to trimming and J lost 3 bases; unmatched junction nucleotides: 14. CDR3 DNA: TGCGCCAGCAGAAGGGTCATAGCCGGGACAGGGAAAGAGACCCAGTACTTC. This encodes CASRRVIAGTGKETQYF.

V is TRBV5-6 and J is TRBJ2-5; D gene unclear. Germline loops: CDR1 SGHDT, CDR2 YYEEEE. The ends were cut back, 2 bases at V and 4 bases at J, with 15 bases in the middle. The CDR3 has 15 amino acids. The CDR3 loop reads CASSLQWLGLETQYF. The CDR3 DNA follows: TGTGCCAGCAGCTTACAATGGCTAGGATTAGAGACCCAGTACTTC.

V usage is TRBV5-4 and J usage is TRBJ2-7; 8 nucleotides align to TRBD1. Germline values: CDR1 SGHNT, CDR2 YYREEE (reference sequence). The CDR3 contains 17 residues. Germline trimming cut 3 bases from V and 3 bases from J; bases unmatched to any gene: 14. CDR3 DNA: TGTGCCAGCAGCTCGGGCGCCGGAGGGGACAGGAGCTACGAGCAGTACTTC. Its protein product is CASSSGAGGDRSYEQYF.

This clone was detected once. At the DNA level, this CDR3 is encoded by other sequences in the same sample as well. This chain joins TRBV5-4 and TRBJ2-7; TRBD1 matches at 10 bases. The length of the CDR3 is 13 residues. The germline CDR1 and CDR2 sequences are SGHNT and YYREEE (reference sequence). V lost 4 bases and J lost 3; bases outside the gene matches: 1. CDR3 sequence reads: CASSRDRGYEQYF. CDR3 bases: TGTGCCAGCAGCCGGGACAGGGGCTACGAGCAGTACTTC. Full variable domain (missing parts from reference TRBV5-4 and TRBJ2-7): ETGVTQSPTHLIKTRGQQVTLRCSSQSGHNTVSWYQQALGQGPQFIFQYYREEENGRGNFPPRFSGLQFPNYSSELNVNALELDDSALYLCASSRDRGYEQYFGPGTRLTVT.

The chain carries TRBV5-6 and TRBJ2-7; TRBD1 might be the D (5 bases). V lost 2 bases and J 0 bases, leaving 15 bases between the germline ends. This CDR3 contains 16 residues. Germline V gene lookup returns CDR1 SGHDT and CDR2 YYEEEE. CDR3 protein: CASSFMGLADSYEQYF. The CDR3 region has the DNA TGTGCCAGCAGCTTCATGGGGCTGGCAGACTCCTACGAGCAGTACTTC. The entire variable domain, with the rest obtained from reference TRBV5-6 and TRBJ2-7, is as follows: DAGVTQSPTHLIKTRGQQVTLRCSPKSGHDTVSWYQQALGQGPQFIFQYYEEEERQRGNFPDRFSGHQFPNYSSELNVNALLLGDSALYLCASSFMGLADSYEQYFGPGTRLTVT.

The chain is built from TRBV6-5 and TRBJ1-4; D may be TRBD1 (5 bases). CDR1 and CDR2 from the germline V gene are MNHEY and SVGAGI. Trimming left V 7 bases short and J 8 bases short, with 20 bases between. CDR3 length equals 15 residues. CDR3 nucleotides: TGTGCCAGCACCCCCCGCTGGGGCAGCGACGAAAAACTGTTTTTT. Its translation: CASTPRWGSDEKLFF.

The chain has TRBV7-3 and TRBJ2-1; 10 bases line up with TRBD1. The CDR3 is made up of 15 amino acids. Germline values: CDR1 SGHTA, CDR2 FQGTGA. The V segment lost 3 bases and the J segment 6 bases; nucleotides outside the gene matches: 5. CDR3 loop: CASSFSRTGGNEQFF. CDR3 bases: TGTGCCAGCAGCTTTTCTAGGACAGGGGGCAATGAGCAGTTCTTC.